One T cell receptor (beta chain) is described in this entry. The sample comes from a study of blood T cell repertoires in COVID-19. Overall study: Sites in the United States, Italy and Spain provided acute and convalescent COVID-19 samples.

How the authors handled the data: Quantification of nucleated cells was approximated via reference gene primer amplification. Sequencing was performed with immunoSEQ multiplex PCR; in TCRdb, only in-frame clones are kept and a portion is missing. V, J and clone size are those of that table, while D and trimming were read from the DNA. The profile covers hundreds of thousands of clones, with 84% appearing a single time and around 9.2% taken by the ten largest. Trimming shortened V by 5 bases and J by 2 bases, and 11 bases separated the two germline ends. Germline V gives CDR1 SEHNR, CDR2 FQNEAQ (reference sequence). CDR3 length: 14 residues.

This TCR was recovered from a human donor in a cohort sampled during active COVID-19. The sequenced material came from peripheral blood. The genes are TRBV7-9 and TRBJ2-3, with D perhaps matching TRBD1 (5 bases). The CDR3 DNA sequence: TGTGCCAGCAGCCACAGGACGATCACAGATACGCAGTATTTT. This codes for CASSHRTITDTQYF.